The T cell receptor (beta chain) under discussion was sequenced for a study of blood T cell repertoires in COVID-19. Here immunoSEQ multiplex PCR was the method, and the copy in TCRdb shows in-frame clones only, minus some. The table lists roughly 120,000 clones, 78% of them singletons, with under 3% in the top ten. V lost 11 bases, J lost 0 bases, and 10 bases lay in between. The CDR3 loop spans 13 amino acids. The V gene's germline CDR1 is LGHNA and CDR2 YNFKEQ. The sequenced sample consisted of peripheral blood. The rearrangement uses TRBV4-2 and TRBJ2-2; no clear D gene. The sequence came from a man in his 70s with acute or convalescent COVID-19. This CDR3 reads CACALANTGELFF. The CDR3 coding sequence is TGTGCCTGCGCTTTGGCGAACACCGGGGAGCTGTTTTTT.